This is a list of T cell receptor beta chains from one sample in a study of identifying expanded T cells in peripheral blood. Some clones are missing from TCRdb's copy, which holds only in-frame ones; the method was immunoSEQ multiplex PCR. The data show some 78,000 clones, around nine tenths seen once. The material sequenced was blood. These receptors originate from a person between 18 and 75 years old in good health. Both conserved end residues are trimmed from each CDR3. Each record gives: D gene, CDR3 length, V gene, CDR3 protein. A D gene is named only where the DNA matches it firmly.

TRBD1 | 12 | TRBV2 | ASKGGRGNQPQH
NA | 15 | TRBV15 | ATSRVGWGGGNQPQH
NA | 13 | TRBV4-2 | ASSQDLGSGWTQY
NA | 10 | TRBV7-2 | ASSLAGREQY
NA | 12 | TRBV7-9 | ASSLVPGRETQY
NA | 12 | TRBV6-6 | ASSYVLAWETQY
TRBD1 | 13 | TRBV19 | ASSIPDRVHYGYT
NA | 11 | TRBV5-8 | ASSRTTNYGYT
TRBD1 | 11 | TRBV6-1 | ATDRGNTGELF
NA | 10 | TRBV30 | AWMRRGYGYT
TRBD1 | 13 | TRBV19 | ASSTTGDPNEKLF
TRBD2 | 13 | TRBV9 | ASSVGGGARETQY
NA | 12 | TRBV11-3 | ASSLGADQETQY
NA | 12 | TRBV6-6 | ASRPNSDTGELF
NA | 15 | TRBV27 | ASRGHWDSSGANVLT
TRBD1 | 11 | TRBV28 | ASSRGQIYGYT
NA | 11 | TRBV6-5 | ASSTWGTDTQY
TRBD2 | 13 | TRBV18 | ASSRVGGAADTQY
TRBD1 | 11 | TRBV2 | ASVGDRAQGQF
TRBD1 | 12 | TRBV28 | ASSSTGGGFYYT
NA | 16 | TRBV4-3 | ASSQARFGAFLTDTQY
TRBD2 | 13 | TRBV4-1 | ASSQERGVYNEQF
NA | 12 | TRBV5-1 | ASSLDSGEETQY
NA | 9 | TRBV7-2 | ASSLSDTQY
TRBD2 | 15 | TRBV4-1 | ASSHLAGGTNTGELF
TRBD1 | 15 | TRBV10-3 | AISRRTGGSSDYGYT
NA | 10 | TRBV9 | ASSVRDNEQF
TRBD1 | 12 | TRBV10-3 | AIRPGQGTTEAF
NA | 12 | TRBV7-2 | ASSLRPGGYEQY
TRBD1 | 11 | TRBV19 | AGTGGPQETQY
TRBD2 | 14 | TRBV7-9 | ASSPLGLAGGNEQF
NA | 12 | TRBV5-1 | ASSLWGETTEAF
NA | 10 | TRBV4-2 | ASSQDEYQAF
NA | 11 | TRBV6-5 | ASSPRLGETQY
TRBD1 | 11 | TRBV29-1 | SGGQAASETQY
NA | 16 | TRBV28 | ASSSGIQGIDSNQPQH
NA | 12 | TRBV5-4 | ASSLDVNTGELF
NA | 10 | TRBV5-6 | ASSLRDGEAF
NA | 12 | TRBV30 | AWRSVSGTTEAF